Detailed here is one T cell receptor beta chain. This entry is derived from a study of T cell changes during pregnancy in multiple sclerosis. There are 15 residues in the CDR3. V lost 3 bases and J lost 6; bases outside the gene matches: 8. Germline CDR1 reads SEHNR; CDR2 reads FQNEAQ (reference sequence). TCRdb's table, derived via immunoSEQ multiplex PCR, lists solely in-frame clones and lacks some. The sample records 55,000 to 75,000 clones, 90% to 95% being singletons. The chain links TRBV7-9 to TRBJ2-1; 7 bases align to TRBD1. This TCR was sampled from a female donor in good health, enrolled as a control in a pregnancy study. Sequenced here: peripheral blood, sampled after pregnancy. CDR3 coding DNA: TGTGCCAGCAGCTTCCAAGTCGACAGGGCCAATGAGCAGTTCTTC. Encoded protein: CASSFQVDRANEQFF. The variable domain in full, with the rest retrieved from reference TRBV7-9 and TRBJ2-1, is DTGVSQNPRHKITKRGQNVTFRCDPISEHNRLYWYRQTLGQGPEFLTYFQNEAQLEKSRLLSDRFSAERPKGSFSTLEIQRTEQGDSAMYLCASSFQVDRANEQFFGPGTRLTVL.